This TCR beta chain appears in the sequencing data of a study of blood T cells in healthy people across ages. Study summary: About one barcoded beta molecule per two T cells came from capture by template switching.

This CDR3 spans 15 amino acids. Between the trimmed V and J ends, which lost 0 bases and 6 bases, there was a span of 14 bases. Germline loops: CDR1 SGHRS, CDR2 YFSETQ. Regarding the study as a whole: Per million T cells, the diversity of TCR beta decreased roughly linearly as age advanced.

Individuals who donated were healthy Caucasians from Russia aged about 6 to 90. This clonotype has a handful of counts. The antigen is undetermined. A sample-barcoded 5' primer and a J-beta primer mix were used in a second PCR of roughly 7 to 11 cycles. Each CDR3 protein gets one entry after TCRdb re-called the 5' RACE reads with MiXCR. This sample has about 1,500,000 distinct CDR3 sequences, with roughly 45% found just once. The sequence derives from a woman between 18 and 29 years old in good health. The material sequenced was blood. This rearrangement joins TRBV5-1 to TRBJ2-3; D might be TRBD2 (6 bases). The CDR3 nucleotides are TGCGCCAGCAGCTTGGTTAGCGGAACGGGGGATACGCAGTATTTT. Amino acids: CASSLVSGTGDTQYF.